Included here is one T cell receptor (beta chain) sequence, with context. Germline V gene data show CDR1 as MGHRA and CDR2 as YSYEKL. V shed 0 bases, J shed 6 bases, and the junction held 11 bases outside the gene matches. This CDR3 contains 16 residues. Sequencing was performed with immunoSEQ multiplex PCR; in TCRdb, only in-frame clones are kept and a portion is missing. The sample lists roughly 700,000 clones; approximately 79% were seen once. The data derive from a study of shared clonotypes between healthy human individuals. This TCR came from a woman aged 30 to 39 in good health. The chain links TRBV4-1 to TRBJ2-7; 7 bases align to TRBD2. The material sequenced was memory CD4+ T cells sorted from blood. Subset reported: CD45RA-negative fraction. The CDR3: CASSQESRTRGTEQYF. CDR3 nucleotide sequence: TGCGCCAGCAGCCAAGAATCCCGGACTAGAGGTACCGAGCAGTACTTC.